This T cell receptor beta chain was recovered during a study of cytomegalovirus exposure and HLA in healthy donors. Study-wide points: Links to common viral pathogens appeared, in a later analysis, for several of the most significant clusters. Cytomegalovirus association was listed for 164 TCR beta chains.

In the PCR, 60 Vbeta and 13 Jbeta primers were used. Using immunoSEQ multiplex PCR, the repertoire was profiled, and TCRdb retains in-frame clones only, with some absent. The table has some 30,000 clones, more than 75% seen once. This clone was seen just once. Its antigen is not known. This CDR3 contains 15 residues. The germline gives CDR1 KGHSH, CDR2 LQKENI. The J segment lost 8 bases and the V segment lost 0 bases, leaving 6 bases of the junction unmatched. Although they were nominally healthy when sampled, donors likely had unrecorded immune exposures. Source material: PBMCs. This chain uses TRBV18 with TRBJ1-4; 7 nucleotides align to TRBD1. The receptor was isolated from a boy younger than 18 in good health and CMV-seronegative. CDR3 sequence reads: CASSPPQGQGEKLFF. The CDR3 DNA sequence: TGTGCCAGCTCACCACCACAGGGGCAAGGCGAAAAACTGTTTTTT.